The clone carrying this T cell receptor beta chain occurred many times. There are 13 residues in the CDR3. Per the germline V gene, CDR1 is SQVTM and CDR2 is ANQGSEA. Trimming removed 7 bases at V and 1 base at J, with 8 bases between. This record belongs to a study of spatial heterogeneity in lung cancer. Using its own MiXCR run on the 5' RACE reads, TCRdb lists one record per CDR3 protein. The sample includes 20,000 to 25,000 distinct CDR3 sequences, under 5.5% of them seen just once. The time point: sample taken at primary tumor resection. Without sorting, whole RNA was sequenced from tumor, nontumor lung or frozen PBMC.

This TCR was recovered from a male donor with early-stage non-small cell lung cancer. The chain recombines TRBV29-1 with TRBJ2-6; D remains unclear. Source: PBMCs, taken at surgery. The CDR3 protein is CSAYSSGANVLTF. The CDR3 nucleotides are TGCAGCGCCTACAGTTCTGGGGCCAACGTCCTGACTTTC.